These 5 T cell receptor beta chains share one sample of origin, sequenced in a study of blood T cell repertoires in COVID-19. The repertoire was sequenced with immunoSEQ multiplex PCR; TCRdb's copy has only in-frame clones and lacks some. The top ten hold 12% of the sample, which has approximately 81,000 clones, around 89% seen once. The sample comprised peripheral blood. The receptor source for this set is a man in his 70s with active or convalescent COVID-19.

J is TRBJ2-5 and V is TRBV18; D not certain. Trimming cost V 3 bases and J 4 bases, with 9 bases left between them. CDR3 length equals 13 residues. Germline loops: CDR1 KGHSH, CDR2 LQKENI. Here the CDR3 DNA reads TGTGCCAGCTCACCGAGCGTGGCAGAGACCCAGTACTTC. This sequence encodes CASSPSVAETQYF.

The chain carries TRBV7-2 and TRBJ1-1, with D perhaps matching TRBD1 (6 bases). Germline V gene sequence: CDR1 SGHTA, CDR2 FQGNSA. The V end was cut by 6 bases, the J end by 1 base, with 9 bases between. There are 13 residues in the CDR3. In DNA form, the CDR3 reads TGTGCCAGCAGGGTACAGGGGAACACTGAAGCTTTCTTT. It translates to CASRVQGNTEAFF.

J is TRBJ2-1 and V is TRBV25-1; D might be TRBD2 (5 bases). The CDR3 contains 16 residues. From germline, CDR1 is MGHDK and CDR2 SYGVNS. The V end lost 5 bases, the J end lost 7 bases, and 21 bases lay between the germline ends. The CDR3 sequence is CASSFRGLSRLNEQFF. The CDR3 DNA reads TGTGCCAGCAGTTTCCGGGGTCTCAGTAGGCTAAATGAGCAGTTCTTC. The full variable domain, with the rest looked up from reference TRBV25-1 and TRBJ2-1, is EADIYQTPRYLVIGTGKKITLECSQTMGHDKMYWYQQDPGMELHLIHYSYGVNSTEKGDLSSESTVSRIRTEHFPLTLESARPSHTSQYLCASSFRGLSRLNEQFFGPGTRLTVL.

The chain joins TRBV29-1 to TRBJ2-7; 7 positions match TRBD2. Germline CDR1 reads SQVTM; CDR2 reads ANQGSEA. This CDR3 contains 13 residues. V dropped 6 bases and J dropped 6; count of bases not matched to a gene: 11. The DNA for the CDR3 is TGCAGCGTAGAGGACGGGGGGATGCCCGAGCAGTACTTC. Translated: CSVEDGGMPEQYF.

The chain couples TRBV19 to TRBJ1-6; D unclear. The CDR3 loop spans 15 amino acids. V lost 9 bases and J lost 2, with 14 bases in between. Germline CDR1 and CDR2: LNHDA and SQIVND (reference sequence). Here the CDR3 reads CASRLGVTYNSPLHF. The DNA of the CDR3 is TGTGCCAGCCGCCTCGGGGTAACCTATAATTCACCCCTCCACTTT.